The 15 T cell receptor beta chains given below trace back to one sample, sequenced in a study of T cell responses to AZD1222 COVID-19 vaccine. TCRdb's copy holds only in-frame clones and misses some; the assay was immunoSEQ multiplex PCR. The repertoire holds around 120,000 clones, with about 90% as singletons. Sequencing was performed on peripheral blood, taken on day 0 of AZD1222 vaccination. The receptors were gathered from an adult in good health.

This chain uses TRBV5-1 with TRBJ1-1; 7 bases fit TRBD1. Losses at the gene ends were 4 bases for V and 0 bases for J; bases not matched to a gene: 6. In germline, CDR1 is SGHRS, CDR2 YFSETQ. CDR3 length: 15 amino acids. CDR3 nucleotides: TGCGCCAGCAGCCCGCAAACAGGGGTGAACACTGAAGCTTTCTTT. Residues: CASSPQTGVNTEAFF.

The chain links TRBV7-2 to TRBJ2-3; unclear D gene. V lost 5 bases to trimming and J lost 8 bases, with 17 bases between them. Germline CDR1 is SGHTA and CDR2 is FQGNSA. This CDR3 is built from 14 residues. CDR3 loop: CASSQSRPAGTQYF. The CDR3, as DNA: TGTGCCAGCAGCCAATCCCGGCCTGCAGGTACGCAGTATTTT.

This clone was observed a single time. The chain employs TRBV6-6 and TRBJ2-5, with 10 nucleotides matching TRBD2. This CDR3 has 16 amino acids. The V segment lost 4 bases and the J segment 3 bases; nucleotides outside the gene matches: 8. Per germline, CDR1 MNHNY and CDR2 SVGAGI (reference sequence). CDR3 bases: TGTGCCAGCAGTTCTACCCGGACTAGCGGAAAAGAGACCCAGTACTTC. Translated, it gives CASSSTRTSGKETQYF.

This chain uses TRBV5-4 with TRBJ2-2; 11 nucleotides align to TRBD2. The germline gives CDR1 SGHNT, CDR2 YYREEE (reference sequence). V trimming: 4 bases; J trimming: 2 bases; junction bases outside the gene matches: 7. The CDR3 covers 17 residues. This CDR3 reads CASSKGTSGQNTGELFF. CDR3 DNA: TGTGCCAGCAGCAAGGGGACTAGCGGACAAAACACCGGGGAGCTGTTTTTT.

The rearrangement joins TRBV18 to TRBJ1-1; D is possibly TRBD1 (6 bases). V lost 6 bases, J lost 0 bases, and 20 bases lay in between. Germline assignment: CDR1 KGHSH and CDR2 LQKENI. This CDR3 region has 17 residues. CDR3 region: CASSLHSGEGMNTEAFF. The CDR3 nucleotides are TGTGCCAGCTCGCTTCATTCAGGGGAAGGAATGAACACTGAAGCTTTCTTT.

This clone has more than one count but fewer than ten. The CDR3: CASSQDRVGNQPQHF. The CDR3, as DNA: TGTGCCAGCAGCCAGGACAGGGTTGGCAATCAGCCCCAGCATTTT. V is TRBV2 and J is TRBJ1-5, with 8 bases identical to TRBD1. The CDR3 length is 15 residues. Unmatched junction bases numbered 6, after V lost 6 bases and J lost 2 bases. Germline lookup yields CDR1 SNHLY and CDR2 FYNNEI.

The chain joins TRBV25-1 to TRBJ2-7; 7 bases fit TRBD2. J gave up 7 bases and V 2 bases, and 8 bases lay outside the gene matches. The CDR3 consists of 14 residues. CDR1 MGHDK and CDR2 SYGVNS come from the germline V gene. The CDR3 spells CASSEAGAPGEQYF. Here the CDR3 DNA reads TGTGCCAGCAGTGAAGCGGGAGCCCCGGGGGAGCAGTACTTC.

The V call is TRBV19, the J call TRBJ2-6; D is unclear. The V and J ends lost 7 bases and 0 bases respectively, with 10 bases between them. Germline CDR1 is LNHDA and CDR2 is SQIVND (reference sequence). The CDR3 covers 15 residues. CDR3 sequence (DNA): TGTGCCAGTAAACTATGGGTCTCTGGGGCCAACGTCCTGACTTTC. It encodes CASKLWVSGANVLTF.

This chain uses TRBV27 with TRBJ1-6; a weak D match, TRBD1 (5 bases). The CDR3 loop spans 15 amino acids. CDR1 MNHEY and CDR2 SMNVEV come from the germline V gene (reference sequence). V shed 3 bases and J shed 5 bases, with 11 bases lying between them. CDR3 bases: TGTGCCAGCAGTTTCGCAGGGCCTAATAATTCACCCCTCCACTTT. Translated, it gives CASSFAGPNNSPLHF.

V and J are TRBV2 and TRBJ2-5; no clear D. The CDR3 runs to 12 residues. V gave up 1 base and J gave up 1 base, with 1 base separating them. Germline loops: CDR1 SNHLY, CDR2 FYNNEI. As DNA, the CDR3 is TGTGCCAGCAGTGAAGTCCAAGAGACCCAGTACTTC. This codes for CASSEVQETQYF. Using reference TRBV2 and TRBJ2-5 for the parts outside the CDR3, the full variable domain is EPEVTQTPSHQVTQMGQEVILRCVPISNHLYFYWYRQILGQKVEFLVSFYNNEISEKSEIFDDQFSVERPDGSNFTLKIRSTKLEDSAMYFCASSEVQETQYFGPGTRLLVL.

The chain combines TRBV11-2 with TRBJ2-1, with 9 bases identical to TRBD1. The length of the CDR3 is 11 residues. After removal of 5 bases from V and 15 bases from J, the junction contained 5 bases not matched to a gene. Germline V gives CDR1 SGHAT, CDR2 FQNNGV. CDR3 nucleotides: TGTGCCAGCAGCCTCGGGACAGGGCCGTTCTTC. Protein: CASSLGTGPFF.

The V call is TRBV27, the J call TRBJ1-1; 7 bases map to TRBD1. CDR1 and CDR2 from the germline V gene are MNHEY and SMNVEV (reference sequence). This CDR3 has 15 amino acids. V lost 5 bases, J lost 4 bases, and 10 bases stayed unmatched. This CDR3 is CASSPPGQRSTEAFF. CDR3 DNA sequence: TGTGCCAGCAGTCCACCGGGACAGAGGAGCACTGAAGCTTTCTTT.

This clone occurred a few times. The chain uses TRBV5-1 and TRBJ2-1; 7 bases agree with TRBD1. The V segment lost 2 bases and the J segment 7 bases; nucleotides outside the gene matches: 9. This CDR3 is built from 15 residues. Germline V gene data show CDR1 as SGHRS and CDR2 as YFSETQ. CDR3 amino acids: CASSFSRGRVNEQFF. The CDR3 DNA reads TGCGCCAGCAGCTTTTCGAGGGGGCGAGTTAATGAGCAGTTCTTC.

The chain recombines TRBV10-3 with TRBJ1-5, with a possible D match to TRBD1 (6 bases). The CDR3 extends over 17 amino acids. CDR1 is ENHRY, CDR2 SYGVKD, per germline. The V end was cut by 5 bases, the J end by 6 bases, with 23 bases between. The CDR3 region is CAISHTTGGVGGQPQHF. The CDR3, as DNA: TGTGCCATCAGTCATACGACAGGCGGGGTCGGTGGTCAGCCCCAGCATTTT.

V and J are TRBV9 and TRBJ2-3; D remains ambiguous. CDR1 and CDR2 (germline): SGDLS, YYNGEE. This CDR3 has 12 residues. V was cut by 0 bases and J by 2 bases, with 1 base left in between. Here the CDR3 reads CASSVDTDTQYF. Here the CDR3 DNA reads TGTGCCAGCAGCGTAGACACAGATACGCAGTATTTT.